This T cell receptor (beta chain) comes out of a study of human T cells and chemical hapten exposure (dated by TCRdb to the early 2020s). Looking at the study overall: For sensitization, 2% DPC in acetone was applied to a 2 cm by 2 cm area of upper inner arm skin. Weekly therapeutic DPC doses were additionally applied to the scalp of patients throughout the roughly 22-week study period. Patch testing was done on the upper back using Finn chambers containing 0.01% DPC, and results were scored after 6 days according to International Contact Dermatitis Research Group standards. The mostly female patient cohort included alopecia areata with under or over 50% scalp involvement, alopecia totalis and alopecia universalis. The libraries were sequenced as a pool, and the TCR yield per sample differed mostly because of small variations in library volumes within the pool. In alopecia patients, the study followed how the peripheral blood TCR repertoire changed in vivo over primary and secondary sensitization to diphenylcyclopropenone (DPC), a hapten. Blood samples were taken from patients before sensitization (week 0) and then at 2, 6 and about 24 weeks after DPC sensitization. For TCR sequencing, blood came from 25 to 35 alopecia patients at anywhere from one to four time points (pre-sensitization, 2, 6 and 24 weeks).

The paper's findings and limits, for the study overall: Repeated subsampling changed both the strength of the expansion versus patch-test correlation and the threshold at which the correlation became significant. Compared with pre-sensitization or healthy control sets, expanded TCRs formed significantly more large CDR3 similarity clusters, which is consistent with antigen-driven responses. The number of TCRs above 1 in 1000 frequency did not change with DPC sensitization; there was no evidence of global repertoire structure alterations. Alopecia, a presumed autoimmune disease, was present in all patients, so the immune response of the patients might differ from that of healthy individuals. Patch test score correlated positively with the number of PT1 expanded TCRs, reaching significance at thresholds 8, 16 and 32 but not at 4.

From a lookup of the germline V gene, CDR1 and CDR2 are SGHVS and FNYEAQ. The germline ends are 10 bases apart after V is trimmed by 5 bases and J by 7 bases. The CDR3 sequence holds 12 residues, the cysteine and phenylalanine included. The only DNA kept is the CDR3, 36 bases in frame from the first base. The sample's time point label, decoded: patch test 1, 2 weeks after DPC sensitization. The treatment or condition label on this specimen signifies: therapeutic diphenylcyclopropenone sensitization with weekly scalp DPC. At each patch-test visit, blood was drawn before the patch test was applied. Patients were eligible if aged 18 to 70, diagnosed with alopecia and judged suitable for DPC therapy, and pregnant patients were excluded. Total RNA was extracted from unfractionated whole blood collected in Tempus Blood RNA tubes. This clonotype appeared once. The specificity of this receptor is unknown. No much larger clonotype is one base removed from it; base qualities were not supplied. Resting on one read, the evidence is weak.

Library construction relied on RACE. Instrument used: NextSeq 500. During library preparation, unique molecular identifiers were attached to individual cDNA molecules so that TCRs could be counted in a quantitative, reproducible way. Each blood RNA sample was used to sequence both TCR alpha and TCR beta chains. As for the original processing: A median of roughly 100,000 TCRs per sample was observed, with a range of about 20,000 to 750,000. V, J and CDR3 annotation of the TCR reads was carried out using the Decombinator software suite. For the PS versus PT1 abundance plots, all samples were subsampled to the same number of TCRs (28,000). Expanded TCRs were defined as absent before sensitization and observed at least eight times at the 2-week time point. TCRdb handled the public reads itself, with Q25 trimming in fastp and clone calling in MiXCR, and kept productive beta chains. Each entry is one CDR3 protein sequence, shown with its most common DNA and genes. It is TCRdb's table, rather than the study itself, that gives the V and J calls and clone size. The sample profile shows about 110,000 distinct CDR3 sequences; roughly 11% of them were found once. Clones ranked in the top ten supply around 3.5% of the sample.

This TCR was recovered from a woman aged 35 to 49 with alopecia areata. Some clones in this sample may be carry-over from other donors' samples. Source: whole blood, taken in connection with sensitization to the hapten diphenylcyclopropenone (DPC). The chain is encoded by TRBV7-6 joined to TRBJ2-3; there is no confident call for the D gene. The bases are TGTGCCAGCAGCCTGGCCCCGAATACGCAGTATTTT. It translates as CASSLAPNTQYF.